A selection of T cell receptor beta chains follows, all from one sample in a study of OX40 agonist ivuxolimab in advanced cancers. The protocol was immunoSEQ multiplex PCR, while the TCRdb copy is restricted to in-frame clones and leaves out a portion. Among nearly 95,000 clones listed, 94% were seen once. The input for sequencing was CD4+ or CD8+ T cells sorted from blood, taken in a trial of the OX40 agonist ivuxolimab. The receptors shown here come from an adult with an advanced solid tumor such as melanoma, head and neck, liver or kidney cancer. Each CDR3 is given with its conserved first and last residue.

V gene	J gene	CDR3 protein
TRBV11-2	TRBJ2-7	CASSSPDIHRSYEQYF
TRBV5-4	TRBJ1-6	CASSLDYGGSPLHF
TRBV5-8	TRBJ2-7	CASKITYEQYF
TRBV29-1	TRBJ2-7	CSVEDRGHGTESSYEQYF
TRBV7-2	TRBJ1-5	CASSTWTNQPQHF
TRBV7-9	TRBJ1-5	CASSVGSNQPQHF
TRBV5-1	TRBJ2-1	CASSPQGYNEQFF
TRBV27	TRBJ2-7	CASGHGPRYEQYF
TRBV9	TRBJ1-2	CASSANGAYGYTF
TRBV11-2	TRBJ1-2	CASSWTENYGYTF
TRBV20-1	TRBJ2-7	CSATREYEQYF
TRBV4-3	TRBJ2-1	CASSQEGDSYNEQFF
TRBV7-6	TRBJ2-7	CASSFSDYAYEQYF
TRBV27	TRBJ2-5	CASSGPGGQGAQETQYF
TRBV4-1	TRBJ1-2	CASSQGPSNRVGGYGYTF
TRBV13	TRBJ2-7	CASSRTSGTSFSYEQYF
TRBV5-1	TRBJ2-1	CASTPSGSEQFF
TRBV27	TRBJ2-3	CASSPWTGNTDTQYF
TRBV4-3	TRBJ2-3	CASSQSGLSTDTQYF
TRBV9	TRBJ2-7	CASSVGAGSYEQYF
TRBV9	TRBJ2-5	CASDTGTGEETQYF
TRBV28	TRBJ1-5	CASSYPFQGTSNQPQHF
TRBV27	TRBJ2-2	CASSPYTNTGELFF
TRBV7-6	TRBJ1-4	CASSLRVRQETNEKLFF
TRBV29-1	TRBJ1-2	CSVEDLAGRVYGYTF
TRBV27	TRBJ2-7	CASSLLGTGSYEQYF
TRBV5-6	TRBJ2-7	CASSLRSGVLIYFYEQYF
TRBV4-3	TRBJ2-7	CASSQGHPSYEQYF
TRBV4-1	TRBJ2-7	CASSQGARSSYEQYF
TRBV9	TRBJ1-3	CASSVGGGRNTIYF
TRBV6-4	TRBJ1-2	CASSDGRGLDGYTF
TRBV9	TRBJ2-5	CASSATGTSGGEETQYF
TRBV7-2	TRBJ1-1	CASSLTLGDLNTEAFF
TRBV19	TRBJ1-5	CASSTPGTQPQHF
TRBV27	TRBJ2-1	CASSRGNEQFF
TRBV21-1	TRBJ2-1	CASSEDGWLYNEQFF
TRBV19	TRBJ1-5	CATRTGGQPQHF
TRBV4-1	TRBJ2-2	CASRTGVGELFF
TRBV27	TRBJ2-7	CASSSQPGLAYEQYF
TRBV5-6	TRBJ1-1	CASSLETGDTEAFF
TRBV12-5	TRBJ1-5	CASGLEQRYSNQPQHF
TRBV19	TRBJ1-1	CASSIGVRTEAFF
TRBV27	TRBJ1-5	CASSWRGGNQPQHF
TRBV30	TRBJ1-1	CAWRGGTEAFF
TRBV28	TRBJ1-2	CASTPFYRTNYGYTF
TRBV27	TRBJ2-7	CASSLKRSAFSYEQYF
TRBV12-5	TRBJ1-2	CASAPDSLYGYTF
TRBV2	TRBJ2-6	CASCDRAGANVLTF
TRBV5-8	TRBJ2-7	CASSQGGSYEQYF
TRBV5-4	TRBJ1-1	CASSLPGGNEAFF
TRBV5-8	TRBJ1-1	CASSFSFGTEAFF
TRBV7-2	TRBJ2-5	CASRPPLETQYF
TRBV29-1	TRBJ2-4	CSVATGLAKNIQYF
TRBV29-1	TRBJ2-5	CSVVAIDGETQYF
TRBV30	TRBJ1-1	CAWSVGNTEAFF
TRBV11-2	TRBJ1-2	CASSLWDREVGGYTF
TRBV6-1	TRBJ1-2	CASSEYSGTGEGYTF
TRBV5-1	TRBJ2-1	CASSRGLAEGDEQFF
TRBV2	TRBJ2-7	CASSEGTGGDEQYF
TRBV5-8	TRBJ2-1	CASSLKGLEEQFF